Below are 32 T cell receptor beta chains sequenced from a single sample in a study of T cell responses to AZD1222 COVID-19 vaccine. The assay was immunoSEQ multiplex PCR, and TCRdb's table has in-frame clones only and misses some. The repertoire holds 110,000 to 150,000 clones, with about 91% as singletons. This material consisted of peripheral blood, taken on day 0 of AZD1222 vaccination. Receptors originate from an adult in good health.

This sequence joins TRBV27 and TRBJ2-2; 8 nucleotides agree with TRBD2. This CDR3 comprises 14 residues. Germline V CDR1 and CDR2: MNHEY, SMNVEV (reference sequence). J was trimmed by 5 bases and V by 8 bases; bases with no gene match: 7. The CDR3 spells CASAWTGGTGELFF. DNA for the CDR3: TGTGCCAGCGCCTGGACGGGGGGGACCGGGGAGCTGTTTTTT.

The chain employs TRBV18 and TRBJ2-7; 8 nucleotides match TRBD2. This CDR3 has 14 amino acids. With V trimmed by 3 bases and J by 1 base, 2 bases remained unmatched. Germline V lookup: CDR1 KGHSH, CDR2 LQKENI. CDR3 amino acids: CASSPSGSSYEQYF. CDR3 DNA: TGTGCCAGCTCACCCAGCGGGAGTTCCTACGAGCAGTACTTC.

The chain recombines TRBV28 with TRBJ1-1; D possibly corresponds to TRBD1 (6 bases). From germline, CDR1 is MDHEN and CDR2 SYDVKM. Between the trimmed V and J ends, which lost 8 bases and 1 base, there was a span of 8 bases. This CDR3 is 12 amino acids long. CDR3 loop: CASLRGNTEAFF. The DNA for the CDR3 is TGTGCCAGCCTCAGGGGGAACACTGAAGCTTTCTTT. The full variable domain, its missing parts supplied by reference TRBV28 and TRBJ1-1, is DVKVTQSSRYLVKRTGEKVFLECVQDMDHENMFWYRQDPGLGLRLIYFSYDVKMKEKGDIPEGYSVSREKKERFSLILESASTNQTSMYLCASLRGNTEAFFGQGTRLTVV.

V gene TRBV15 combines with J gene TRBJ1-1; 8 bases map to TRBD1. This CDR3 spans 16 amino acids. With 0 bases clipped from V and 1 base from J, the junction kept 4 bases outside the gene matches. The germline V gene has CDR1 LNHNV and CDR2 YYDKDF (reference sequence). CDR3 in amino acids: CATSRDHGTGNTEAFF. The CDR3 DNA reads TGTGCCACCAGCAGAGATCACGGGACAGGGAACACTGAAGCTTTCTTT. The entire variable domain, with the rest obtained from reference TRBV15 and TRBJ1-1, is as follows: DAMVIQNPRYQVTQFGKPVTLSCSQTLNHNVMYWYQQKSSQAPKLLFHYYDKDFNNEADTPDNFQSRRPNTSFCFLDIRSPGLGDTAMYLCATSRDHGTGNTEAFFGQGTRLTVV.

V gene TRBV11-3 combines with J gene TRBJ2-7, with D tentatively TRBD2 (5 bases). The CDR3 is 14 amino acids. Deletions cut 2 bases from V and 1 base from J, with 9 bases between. Germline V gives CDR1 SGHNT, CDR2 YENEEA. The CDR3 protein is CASSLLAISYEQYF. The CDR3 DNA reads as TGTGCCAGCAGCTTATTAGCGATATCCTACGAGCAGTACTTC.

In this sample, this clone turned up once. The chain joins TRBV10-3 to TRBJ2-7; D is possibly TRBD2 (6 bases). Per the germline V gene, CDR1 is ENHRY and CDR2 is SYGVKD. The CDR3 has 13 residues. The V and J ends lost 4 bases and 5 bases respectively, with 12 bases between them. This CDR3 is CAISGLAVDEQYF. The CDR3 DNA is TGTGCCATCAGTGGGTTAGCGGTGGACGAGCAGTACTTC.

The chain couples TRBV28 to TRBJ2-5; either TRBD1 or TRBD2 may fit D (5 bases each). V was trimmed by 6 bases and J by 2 bases, leaving 16 bases between them. Germline V gene lookup returns CDR1 MDHEN and CDR2 SYDVKM. This CDR3 comprises 15 residues. The CDR3 is CASSPNLWGQETQYF. For the CDR3, the DNA is TGTGCCAGCAGCCCCAACCTCTGGGGGCAAGAGACCCAGTACTTC.

The chain couples TRBV28 to TRBJ1-2; D gene unclear. The CDR3 contains 12 residues. Germline V gene data show CDR1 as MDHEN and CDR2 as SYDVKM. With 5 bases removed from V and 5 bases from J, the gap between germline ends came to 9 bases. In DNA form, the CDR3 reads TGTGCCAGCAGTGCCCTAGGGTATGGCTACACCTTC. This encodes CASSALGYGYTF.

J is TRBJ1-5 and V is TRBV27; maybe TRBD1 (6 bases). Germline V gene lookup returns CDR1 MNHEY and CDR2 SMNVEV (reference sequence). The ends were cut back, 8 bases at V and 4 bases at J, with 12 bases in the middle. The CDR3 is made up of 13 amino acids. DNA of the CDR3: TGTGCCAGCCGTGGGGGCGCAAATCAGCCCCAGCATTTT. Residues: CASRGGANQPQHF.

This chain uses TRBV5-5 with TRBJ2-2, with TRBD1 identical over 10 bases. V dropped 4 bases and J dropped 5; count of bases not matched to a gene: 8. The germline V gene encodes CDR1 SGHKS and CDR2 YYEKEE (reference sequence). The CDR3 consists of 16 residues. CDR3 region: CASSPPPGQGTGELFF. CDR3 nucleotides: TGTGCCAGCAGCCCCCCTCCGGGACAGGGGACCGGGGAGCTGTTTTTT.

V and J are TRBV5-4 and TRBJ2-1, with D hard to call. The germline V gene encodes CDR1 SGHNT and CDR2 YYREEE (reference sequence). Trimming shortened V by 1 base and J by 6 bases, and 11 bases separated the two germline ends. There are 14 residues in the CDR3. In DNA form, the CDR3 reads TGTGCCAGCAGCTTGCCCGCGGCGGTCAATGAGCAGTTCTTC. The encoded protein is CASSLPAAVNEQFF.

The chain employs TRBV5-1 and TRBJ1-2, with 8 nucleotides matching TRBD1. V gave up 2 bases and J gave up 5 bases; unmatched junction bases: 5. Looked up from germline, CDR1 is SGHRS and CDR2 is YFSETQ. The CDR3 runs 14 residues. CDR3 DNA: TGCGCCAGCAGCTTAGGACAGGGCGTTTATGGCTACACCTTC. Protein sequence: CASSLGQGVYGYTF.

In this sample, this clone turned up once. The DNA of the CDR3 is TGCGCCAGCAGCTTAAGGGCCAGGGACTACGAGCAGTACTTC. This gives the protein CASSLRARDYEQYF. This chain connects TRBV5-1 to TRBJ2-7; D is perhaps TRBD1 (5 bases). CDR3 length: 14 amino acids. From germline, CDR1 is SGHRS and CDR2 YFSETQ. V shed 2 bases and J shed 3 bases, with 12 bases lying between them.

In its sample, this clone was seen a few times. The chain uses TRBV15 and TRBJ2-7, with D tentatively TRBD1 (5 bases). Germline CDR1 LNHNV, CDR2 YYDKDF (reference sequence). The V and J ends lost 0 bases and 9 bases respectively, with 9 bases between them. The CDR3 is 12 residues long. The CDR3 is CATSRDSGLQYF. In DNA, the CDR3 is TGTGCCACCAGCAGAGACTCAGGGCTGCAGTACTTC.

This chain connects TRBV6-1 to TRBJ2-4, with 8 positions matching TRBD1. Germline CDR1 is MNHNS and CDR2 is SASEGT. CDR3 length equals 16 residues. V lost 1 base, J lost 0 bases, and 2 bases stayed unmatched. The chain's CDR3 is CASSEGTGLAKNIQYF. The CDR3 DNA reads TGTGCCAGCAGTGAAGGGACAGGGTTAGCCAAAAACATTCAGTACTTC.

This clone was found once. This chain joins TRBV11-3 and TRBJ2-7; a weak D match, TRBD2 (5 bases). The CDR3 runs to 14 residues. Germline V gives CDR1 SGHNT, CDR2 YENEEA. V was clipped by 7 bases and J by 3 bases, with 16 bases between them. The CDR3 DNA reads TGTGCCAGCACCGTGAGAGGGAACGGCTACGAGCAGTACTTC. As protein: CASTVRGNGYEQYF.

This clone was recorded once. The V gene is TRBV13, the J gene TRBJ2-7; D ambiguous. The CDR3 consists of 11 residues. The V gene lost 6 bases and the J gene lost 6 bases, with 9 bases spanning the gap. Germline CDR1 and CDR2: PRHDT and FYEKMQ (reference sequence). As DNA, the CDR3 is TGTGCCAGCAGACGTTCTGGCGAGCAGTACTTC. As protein: CASRRSGEQYF.

This chain uses TRBV7-2 with TRBJ2-7, with D unclear. V was clipped by 4 bases and J by 1 base, with 11 bases between them. Germline V gene data show CDR1 as SGHTA and CDR2 as FQGNSA. The CDR3 has 14 amino acids. The CDR3 nucleotides read TGTGCCAGCAGCTCCCAACTGGGTTCCTACGAGCAGTACTTC. Its translation is CASSSQLGSYEQYF. Full variable domain (missing parts from reference TRBV7-2 and TRBJ2-7): GAGVSQSPSNKVTEKGKDVELRCDPISGHTALYWYRQSLGQGLEFLIYFQGNSAPDKSGLPSDRFSAERTGGSVSTLTIQRTQQEDSAVYLCASSSQLGSYEQYFGPGTRLTVT.

The chain is built from TRBV12-3 or TRBV12-4 and TRBJ2-1, with D perhaps assigned TRBD1 or TRBD2 (5 bases each). Trimming took off 3 bases at V and 14 bases at J, with 14 bases between the two ends. This CDR3 spans 12 amino acids. The CDR3 coding sequence is TGTGCCAGCAGTTTCGAGGGGTTTAGGGAGTTCTTC. Translated, it gives CASSFEGFREFF.

This rearrangement joins TRBV9 to TRBJ1-2; D is uncertain. Germline CDR1 reads SGDLS; CDR2 reads YYNGEE. The V and J ends lost 4 bases and 4 bases respectively, with 11 bases between them. This CDR3 is 13 amino acids long. The CDR3 region has the DNA TGTGCCAGCAGCCCAAATGATTTCTATGGCTACACCTTC. It is translated as CASSPNDFYGYTF.

A few counts support this clone. The chain links TRBV11-2 to TRBJ2-4, with D unclear. The CDR3 is made up of 14 amino acids. CDR1 is SGHAT, CDR2 FQNNGV, per germline. V was pared by 1 base and J by 0 bases, with 4 bases between. The CDR3: CASSLGVAKNIQYF. The CDR3 DNA reads as TGTGCCAGCAGCTTAGGGGTAGCCAAAAACATTCAGTACTTC.

The chain has TRBV5-1 and TRBJ2-3, with no clear D. The CDR3 is made up of 14 amino acids. Germline values: CDR1 SGHRS, CDR2 YFSETQ. Trimming stripped 4 bases from V and 9 bases from J, with 18 bases between. CDR3 bases: TGCGCCAGCAGCCTCCCGGCGACTCGGGCAACGCAGTATTTT. Its translation: CASSLPATRATQYF.

The chain combines TRBV19 with TRBJ2-7; no clear D. CDR1 LNHDA and CDR2 SQIVND come from the germline V gene (reference sequence). Trimming took 4 bases from V and 6 from J, leaving 10 bases between them. The CDR3 has 12 amino acids. CDR3: CASSSSAAEQYF. As DNA, the CDR3 is TGTGCCAGTAGTAGCTCGGCTGCCGAGCAGTACTTC.

As concerns this clone: Other DNA sequences within the sample encode an identical CDR3. CDR3: CASSLRGGNTEAFF. The CDR3 region has the DNA TGTGCCAGCAGCTTAAGAGGGGGGAACACTGAAGCTTTCTTT. The chain links TRBV5-4 to TRBJ1-1; tentatively, D is TRBD1 (6 bases). This CDR3 has 14 residues. Between the trimmed V and J ends, which lost 2 bases and 1 base, there was a span of 9 bases. Germline lookup yields CDR1 SGHNT and CDR2 YYREEE (reference sequence). The full variable domain, completed using reference TRBV5-4 and TRBJ1-1, is ETGVTQSPTHLIKTRGQQVTLRCSSQSGHNTVSWYQQALGQGPQFIFQYYREEENGRGNFPPRFSGLQFPNYSSELNVNALELDDSALYLCASSLRGGNTEAFFGQGTRLTVV.

This clone was recorded a few times. The V gene is TRBV11-2, the J gene TRBJ2-5; D is possibly TRBD2 (6 bases). This CDR3 has 16 amino acids. V lost 7 bases to trimming and J lost 3 bases, with 21 bases between them. Germline CDR1 is SGHAT and CDR2 is FQNNGV. CDR3 sequence: CASKRRESKSEETQYF. The CDR3 coding sequence is TGTGCCAGCAAGCGTCGGGAGAGTAAGTCTGAAGAGACCCAGTACTTC.

This sequence joins TRBV7-2 and TRBJ1-3; 7 nucleotides match TRBD1. With V trimmed by 5 bases and J by 0 bases, 7 bases remained unmatched. The V gene's germline CDR1 is SGHTA and CDR2 FQGNSA. The CDR3 totals 16 residues. CDR3 loop: CASSPTGQISGNTIYF. The DNA of the CDR3 is TGTGCCAGCAGCCCAACGGGACAGATCTCTGGAAACACCATATATTTT.

This chain links TRBV15 with TRBJ1-4, with 8 nucleotides matching TRBD1. CDR1 is LNHNV and CDR2 is YYDKDF in the germline V gene (reference sequence). The V gene end was trimmed by 8 bases and the J gene end by 4 bases; junction bases not matched to a gene: 9. CDR3 length: 15 amino acids. CDR3 sequence reads: CATESGQGLNEKLFF. The CDR3 coding sequence is TGTGCCACCGAATCAGGACAGGGACTTAATGAAAAACTGTTTTTT.

The genes are TRBV20-1 and TRBJ2-7, with D possibly TRBD1 on 6 matching bases. CDR1 is DFQATT, CDR2 SNEGSKA, per germline (reference sequence). The CDR3 runs to 11 residues. In DNA, the CDR3 is TGCGGCGCCAGGGGAAACTACGAGCAGTACTTC. Translation gives CGARGNYEQYF.

The chain uses TRBV4-3 and TRBJ1-2; maybe TRBD1 (6 bases). Germline V gene lookup returns CDR1 LGHNA and CDR2 YSLEER. V lost 2 bases and J 4 bases, leaving 8 bases between the germline ends. CDR3 length equals 13 residues. This CDR3 is CASSQLQGYGYTF. CDR3 DNA: TGCGCCAGCAGCCAATTACAGGGCTATGGCTACACCTTC.

The rearrangement uses TRBV12-3 or TRBV12-4 and TRBJ1-1; no definite D call. This CDR3 has 11 residues. Trimming pared 5 bases from V and 2 bases from J, leaving 3 bases between. The CDR3 bases are TGTGCCAGCAGTCAAAACACTGAAGCTTTCTTT. This gives the protein CASSQNTEAFF.

The rearrangement uses TRBV27 and TRBJ2-7; possibly TRBD1 for D (5 bases). The CDR3 extends over 14 amino acids. Trimming pared 6 bases from V and 2 bases from J, leaving 14 bases between. In germline, CDR1 is MNHEY, CDR2 SMNVEV (reference sequence). The CDR3 DNA follows: TGTGCCAGCAGCCCAGCAGGGCAGGCCTACGAGCAGTACTTC. Its protein product is CASSPAGQAYEQYF.

The chain is built from TRBV19 and TRBJ2-7; no clear D gene. The V gene's germline CDR1 is LNHDA and CDR2 SQIVND (reference sequence). Deletions cut 0 bases from V and 2 bases from J, with 5 bases between. The CDR3 consists of 13 residues. The CDR3 DNA sequence: TGTGCCAGTAGTATAGACACGACCTACGAGCAGTACTTC. Protein sequence: CASSIDTTYEQYF.